The 20 T cell receptor beta chains given below trace back to one sample, sequenced in a study of beta chain features in type 1 diabetes. Their specific antigens are unknown. Points from the study as a whole: Moderate but significant shortening of TCRB CDR3s was recorded in all four CD4+ subsets from Type 1 diabetes patients.

Investigators reverse transcribed all isolated RNA, so they sequenced expressed TCRB transcripts. The assay was immunoSEQ multiplex PCR, and TCRdb's table has in-frame clones only and misses some. Altogether hundreds of thousands of clones are present, around 16% being singletons, with the ten largest covering 0.015%. The sequenced sample was naive CD4+ T cells from blood. The receptors were gathered from a man between 18 and 35 years old with type 1 diabetes.

The rearrangement joins TRBV28 to TRBJ2-7, with a weak D call TRBD1 (6 bases). Germline-derived CDR1 and CDR2 are MDHEN and SYDVKM. V lost 6 bases, J lost 1 base, and 13 bases lay in between. The CDR3 extends over 14 amino acids. The CDR3 sequence is CASRRQVGSYEQYF. CDR3 DNA sequence: TGTGCCAGCAGGCGACAGGTTGGTTCCTACGAGCAGTACTTC.

In its sample, this clone was seen a few times. This CDR3 is CASSLGGVAGNTIYF. In nucleotides, the CDR3 is TGTGCCAGCAGCTTAGGCGGGGTGGCTGGAAACACCATATATTTT. The rearrangement uses TRBV7-2 and TRBJ1-3; D unclear. Trimming removed 1 base from V and 2 bases from J, with 9 bases in between. Germline V CDR1 and CDR2: SGHTA, FQGNSA. This CDR3 is 15 amino acids long.

The rearrangement uses TRBV30 and TRBJ2-2; the D is unclear. Germline V CDR1 and CDR2: GTSNPN, SVGIG (reference sequence). The CDR3 runs to 13 residues. V lost 0 bases to trimming and J lost 7 bases, with 9 bases between them. The CDR3 here is CAWSVITGGELFF. The CDR3 coding sequence is TGTGCCTGGAGTGTAATAACTGGCGGGGAGCTGTTTTTT.

The chain carries TRBV27 and TRBJ1-2; possible D gene TRBD1, 5 bases. The CDR3 has 13 residues. The V end lost 8 bases, the J end lost 0 bases, and 10 bases lay between the germline ends. Germline CDR1 is MNHEY and CDR2 is SMNVEV (reference sequence). The CDR3 sequence is CASGGVTNYGYTF. The CDR3 DNA sequence: TGTGCCAGCGGGGGGGTTACTAACTATGGCTACACCTTC.

The rearrangement joins TRBV29-1 to TRBJ2-7; 8 bases line up with TRBD1. After removal of 4 bases from V and 5 bases from J, the junction contained 10 bases not matched to a gene. The germline V gene encodes CDR1 SQVTM and CDR2 ANQGSEA. This CDR3 has 14 amino acids. The CDR3 region is CSVAWGQVNNEQYF. CDR3 DNA: TGCAGCGTTGCCTGGGGACAGGTCAATAACGAGCAGTACTTC.

A few counts support this clone. V is TRBV28 and J is TRBJ2-3; 10 nucleotides match TRBD1. The germline CDR1 and CDR2 sequences are MDHEN and SYDVKM. The CDR3 sequence is 15 residues long. Losses at the gene ends were 3 bases for V and 4 bases for J; bases not matched to a gene: 4. CDR3 residues: CASSLGQGSPDTQYF. CDR3 in DNA: TGTGCCAGCAGTTTGGGACAGGGGTCCCCAGATACGCAGTATTTT.

This chain uses TRBV5-1 with TRBJ2-1; TRBD2 aligns across 9 bases. CDR3 length equals 15 residues. The germline V gene has CDR1 SGHRS and CDR2 YFSETQ. J lost 6 bases, V lost 0 bases, and 4 bases had no gene match. In nucleotides, the CDR3 is TGCGCCAGCAGCTTGGTCGTTAGCGGGAGCAATGAGCAGTTCTTC. It yields the protein CASSLVVSGSNEQFF.

The chain couples TRBV29-1 to TRBJ2-5; 10 nucleotides agree with TRBD2. V trimming: 8 bases; J trimming: 2 bases; junction bases outside the gene matches: 11. Germline CDR1 and CDR2: SQVTM and ANQGSEA. The CDR3 is 15 residues long. DNA of the CDR3: TGCAGCTCCCGGCGGACTAGCGGTCCTCAAGAGACCCAGTACTTC. Translating it yields CSSRRTSGPQETQYF.

The sample holds a few counts of this clone. The chain uses TRBV10-3 and TRBJ2-7, with a tentative D call TRBD2 (5 bases). Per germline, CDR1 ENHRY and CDR2 SYGVKD. Trimming took 10 bases from V and 1 from J, leaving 8 bases between them. This CDR3 is built from 11 residues. The CDR3 loop is CASRDSYEQYF. Here the CDR3 DNA reads TGTGCCAGCCGGGATTCCTACGAGCAGTACTTC.

This clone was observed a handful of times. The J gene is TRBJ2-2, the V gene TRBV9; D may be TRBD2 (7 bases). Trimming pared 5 bases from V and 5 bases from J, leaving 16 bases between. CDR1 is SGDLS and CDR2 is YYNGEE in the germline V gene. The CDR3 has 15 residues. This CDR3 reads CASRLGGAGTGELFF. The DNA of the CDR3 is TGTGCCAGCAGATTAGGGGGGGCTGGGACCGGGGAGCTGTTTTTT.

The V and J genes are TRBV11-2 and TRBJ2-7; D remains unclear. There are 14 residues in the CDR3. Germline CDR1 reads SGHAT; CDR2 reads FQNNGV. V was shortened by 6 bases and J by 4 bases, with 16 bases between the two germline ends. CDR3 in DNA: TGTGCCAGCAGTCCTGGGCCACACGGTTACGAGCAGTACTTC. Residues: CASSPGPHGYEQYF. Based on the CDR3 plus reference TRBV11-2 and TRBJ2-7, the full variable domain is EAGVAQSPRYKIIEKRQSVAFWCNPISGHATLYWYQQILGQGPKLLIQFQNNGVVDDSQLPKDRFSAERLKGVDSTLKIQPAKLEDSAVYLCASSPGPHGYEQYFGPGTRLTVT.

The chain is built from TRBV18 and TRBJ2-1, with a weak D call TRBD1 (7 bases). The length of the CDR3 is 18 residues. V was cut by 3 bases and J by 0 bases, with 18 bases left in between. Germline V gives CDR1 KGHSH, CDR2 LQKENI. CDR3 nucleotides: TGTGCCAGCTCACCGTATAACAGGGGAGGCAGCTCCTACAATGAGCAGTTCTTC. Translated, it gives CASSPYNRGGSSYNEQFF.

There are a few counts of this clone. The chain has TRBV30 and TRBJ2-4, with D hard to call. Trimming removed 3 bases at V and 0 bases at J, with 12 bases between. Germline values: CDR1 GTSNPN, CDR2 SVGIG (reference sequence). The CDR3 has 15 residues. CDR3 nucleotides: TGTGCCTGGAGGACCGTCGGGTTAGCCAAAAACATTCAGTACTTC. Its translation: CAWRTVGLAKNIQYF.

The chain couples TRBV6-5 to TRBJ2-7; 8 nucleotides match TRBD1. The J segment lost 4 bases and the V segment lost 0 bases, leaving 5 bases of the junction unmatched. Germline CDR1 MNHEY, CDR2 SVGAGI. The CDR3 consists of 15 residues. The CDR3 DNA follows: TGTGCCAGCAGTTACTCCGCCCAGGGGGCTTACGAGCAGTACTTC. Translating it yields CASSYSAQGAYEQYF.

This clone was found a few times. The chain joins TRBV11-2 to TRBJ2-3; 9 bases line up with TRBD2. CDR3 length: 15 amino acids. With V trimmed by 2 bases and J by 6 bases, 6 bases remained unmatched. From germline, CDR1 is SGHAT and CDR2 FQNNGV. The CDR3 loop is CASSLLAGTLDTQYF. CDR3 in DNA: TGTGCCAGCAGCTTACTAGCGGGGACCCTGGATACGCAGTATTTT.

This clone has more than one count but fewer than ten. The chain couples TRBV11-1 to TRBJ2-7; D gene unclear. V was cut by 4 bases and J by 3 bases, with 4 bases left in between. CDR3 length: 11 amino acids. The germline gives CDR1 SGHAT, CDR2 FQDESV (reference sequence). The CDR3 DNA reads TGTGCCAGCAGCTGGAGCTACGAGCAGTACTTC. Translation gives CASSWSYEQYF.

This clone was detected only a few times. The gene calls are TRBV5-1 and TRBJ1-5; the D gene is possibly TRBD1 (5 bases). Germline-derived CDR1 and CDR2 are SGHRS and YFSETQ. CDR3 size: 13 residues. The germline V and J ends were trimmed by 0 bases and 5 bases, with 6 bases remaining between them. CDR3: CASSLGRDQPQHF. Written as DNA, the CDR3 is TGCGCCAGCAGCTTGGGCAGGGATCAGCCCCAGCATTTT.

This chain joins TRBV2 and TRBJ2-7, with D perhaps matching TRBD1 (6 bases). The CDR3 length is 13 residues. V was trimmed by 6 bases and J by 6 bases, leaving 15 bases between them. Germline V gene lookup returns CDR1 SNHLY and CDR2 FYNNEI. The CDR3 nucleotides read TGTGCCAGCAGGGATACAGGGCCGGGCGAGCAGTACTTC. This codes for CASRDTGPGEQYF. Based on the CDR3 plus reference TRBV2 and TRBJ2-7, the full variable domain is EPEVTQTPSHQVTQMGQEVILRCVPISNHLYFYWYRQILGQKVEFLVSFYNNEISEKSEIFDDQFSVERPDGSNFTLKIRSTKLEDSAMYFCASRDTGPGEQYFGPGTRLTVT.

This clone was detected a few times. The V call is TRBV5-1, the J call TRBJ2-7; 11 nucleotides agree with TRBD2. Germline V lookup: CDR1 SGHRS, CDR2 YFSETQ. The trim removed 7 bases at V and 5 bases at J, leaving 11 bases unmatched. The CDR3 has 15 residues. This CDR3 is CASHSPSGGPNEQYF. The CDR3 nucleotides are TGCGCCAGCCATTCTCCTAGCGGGGGGCCCAACGAGCAGTACTTC.

The J gene is TRBJ2-3, the V gene TRBV30, with D perhaps TRBD1 (6 bases). Germline CDR1 and CDR2: GTSNPN and SVGIG (reference sequence). This CDR3 has 14 amino acids. The V and J ends lost 5 bases and 6 bases respectively, with 18 bases between them. This CDR3 is CAWGDIYSRDTQYF. Written as DNA, the CDR3 is TGTGCCTGGGGGGACATATACTCCCGGGATACGCAGTATTTT.